This T cell receptor (beta chain) was observed in a study of blood T cells in healthy people across ages. Study observations and caveats: A strong correlation was seen between TCR beta diversity and naive T cell percentage.

A sample-barcoded 5' primer and a J-beta primer mix were used in a second PCR of about 6 to 11 cycles. TCRdb ran MiXCR on the 5' RACE reads and lists one entry per CDR3 protein. The sample lists over 1,500,000 distinct CDR3 sequences, about 39% occurring once. Deletions cut 2 bases from V and 0 bases from J, with 23 bases between. The germline V gene encodes CDR1 SGHVS and CDR2 FNYEAQ. The CDR3 sequence is 20 residues long. Extractions gave at least 6 micrograms of total RNA per sample. Notes on this clonotype: No antigen is known for it.

The TCR comes from a human donor in good health. The specimen sequenced was blood. The J gene is TRBJ2-1, the V gene TRBV7-6; D unclear. The CDR3 reads CASSLPRGRISASSYNEQFF. CDR3 DNA: TGTGCCAGCAGCTTACCCCGTGGACGCATCTCGGCTAGCTCCTACAATGAGCAGTTCTTC. The whole variable domain, filled in from reference TRBV7-6 and TRBJ2-1, reads GAGVSQSPRYKVTKRGQDVALRCDPISGHVSLYWYRQALGQGPEFLTYFNYEAQQDKSGLPNDRFSAERPEGSISTLTIQRTEQRDSAMYRCASSLPRGRISASSYNEQFFGPGTRLTVL.